These 32 T cell receptor beta chains came from one sample sequenced in a study of cytomegalovirus exposure and HLA in healthy donors. PCR used 60 Vbeta primers and 13 Jbeta primers. Assay used: immunoSEQ multiplex PCR; TCRdb lists only in-frame clones, some missing. The profile shows about 130,000 clones, approximately 72% of them singletons. The sequenced material came from PBMCs. Receptors were obtained from a human donor in good health.

J is TRBJ1-2 and V is TRBV6-1; D is undetermined. The germline V gene encodes CDR1 MNHNS and CDR2 SASEGT. The germline V and J ends were trimmed by 2 bases and 4 bases, with 8 bases remaining between them. This CDR3 comprises 13 residues. The DNA of the CDR3 is TGTGCCAGCAGTGAAAAACGGGGCTATGGCTACACCTTC. This sequence encodes CASSEKRGYGYTF.

This clone was counted between two and nine times. The rearrangement joins TRBV18 to TRBJ2-7; no reliable D call. The CDR3 sequence is 11 residues long. In germline, CDR1 is KGHSH, CDR2 LQKENI. The V end lost 6 bases, the J end lost 0 bases, and 3 bases lay between the germline ends. CDR3 DNA sequence: TGTGCCAGCTCCCTCTCCTACGAGCAGTACTTC. It yields the protein CASSLSYEQYF.

This chain links TRBV27 with TRBJ2-1, with 7 bases lining up with TRBD2. V trimming: 0 bases; J trimming: 4 bases; junction bases outside the gene matches: 3. The CDR3 extends over 15 amino acids. Looked up from germline, CDR1 is MNHEY and CDR2 is SMNVEV (reference sequence). Written as DNA, the CDR3 is TGTGCCAGCAGTTTATCGGCTAGCGGATACAATGAGCAGTTCTTC. This encodes CASSLSASGYNEQFF.

The J gene is TRBJ2-7, the V gene TRBV7-8; 9 bases align to TRBD2. This CDR3 region has 14 residues. V lost 5 bases to trimming and J lost 2 bases; unmatched junction nucleotides: 4. Germline CDR1 and CDR2: SGHVS and FQNEAQ. The CDR3 coding sequence is TGTGCCAGCAGCCAAGCTAGCGGGACCTACGAGCAGTACTTC. Translating gives CASSQASGTYEQYF. Filled out from reference TRBV7-8 and TRBJ2-7, the complete variable domain reads GAGVSQSPRYKVAKRGQDVALRCDPISGHVSLFWYQQALGQGPEFLTYFQNEAQLDKSGLPSDRFFAERPEGSVSTLKIQRTQQEDSAVYLCASSQASGTYEQYFGPGTRLTVT.

This chain uses TRBV7-2 with TRBJ2-3, with 8 bases that match TRBD2. CDR1 is SGHTA, CDR2 FQGNSA, per germline. The trim removed 3 bases at V and 2 bases at J, leaving 4 bases unmatched. The length of the CDR3 is 15 residues. For the CDR3, the DNA is TGTGCCAGCAGCTTCGGACTAGCCCACACAGATACGCAGTATTTT. It encodes CASSFGLAHTDTQYF.

The DNA for the CDR3 is TGTGCCAGCAGCTTATCCGACAGGGCGTATGGCTACACCTTC. It encodes CASSLSDRAYGYTF. The chain uses TRBV7-2 and TRBJ1-2; 7 positions agree with TRBD1. V gave up 2 bases and J gave up 5 bases; unmatched junction bases: 5. Germline V gene sequence: CDR1 SGHTA, CDR2 FQGNSA. This CDR3 has 14 amino acids. The entire variable domain, with the rest obtained from reference TRBV7-2 and TRBJ1-2, is as follows: GAGVSQSPSNKVTEKGKDVELRCDPISGHTALYWYRQSLGQGLEFLIYFQGNSAPDKSGLPSDRFSAERTGGSVSTLTIQRTQQEDSAVYLCASSLSDRAYGYTFGSGTRLTVV.

The J gene is TRBJ1-2, the V gene TRBV29-1, with 8 nucleotides matching TRBD1. From germline, CDR1 is SQVTM and CDR2 ANQGSEA. This CDR3 contains 13 residues. V lost 3 bases to trimming and J lost 8 bases; unmatched junction nucleotides: 8. CDR3 sequence (DNA): TGCAGCGTTGATGCCGACAGGGGAAGAGGCTACACCTTC. Protein: CSVDADRGRGYTF. Looking up the rest from reference TRBV29-1 and TRBJ1-2 gives the full variable domain: SAVISQKPSRDICQRGTSLTIQCQVDSQVTMMFWYRQQPGQSLTLIATANQGSEATYESGFVIDKFPISRPNLTFSTLTVSNMSPEDSSIYLCSVDADRGRGYTFGSGTRLTVV.

CDR3 region: CSVQLAGNNEQFF. The DNA of the CDR3 is TGCAGCGTCCAACTAGCGGGGAACAATGAGCAGTTCTTC. The chain couples TRBV29-1 to TRBJ2-1, with 10 nucleotides matching TRBD2. This CDR3 contains 13 residues. Germline V lookup: CDR1 SQVTM, CDR2 ANQGSEA. V dropped 6 bases and J dropped 5; count of bases not matched to a gene: 4.

V gene TRBV5-1 combines with J gene TRBJ2-5, with D possibly matching TRBD1 (6 bases). The CDR3 length is 15 residues. Looked up from germline, CDR1 is SGHRS and CDR2 is YFSETQ. The germline V and J ends were trimmed by 5 bases and 1 base, with 15 bases remaining between them. CDR3 nucleotide sequence: TGCGCCAGCAGGGATACAGGGCCCAGCCAAGAGACCCAGTACTTC. Its translation: CASRDTGPSQETQYF.

The rearrangement joins TRBV5-1 to TRBJ2-5, with D possibly being TRBD2 (6 bases). CDR3 length: 14 residues. The V end was cut by 2 bases, the J end by 7 bases, with 15 bases between. CDR1 SGHRS and CDR2 YFSETQ come from the germline V gene. The CDR3 DNA follows: TGCGCCAGCAGCTTACGACAACCGCGGGGGACCCAGTACTTC. Translating it yields CASSLRQPRGTQYF. The full variable domain, in which reference TRBV5-1 and TRBJ2-5 provide the parts outside the CDR3, is KAGVTQTPRYLIKTRGQQVTLSCSPISGHRSVSWYQQTPGQGLQFLFEYFSETQRNKGNFPGRFSGRQFSNSRSEMNVSTLELGDSALYLCASSLRQPRGTQYFGPGTRLLVL.

The chain has TRBV30 and TRBJ1-1, with D maybe TRBD1 (6 bases). The CDR3 consists of 13 residues. Per germline, CDR1 GTSNPN and CDR2 SVGIG (reference sequence). Trimming left V 2 bases short and J 0 bases short, with 7 bases between. In nucleotides, the CDR3 is TGTGCCTGGAGTACAGGGCTGAACACTGAAGCTTTCTTT. This sequence encodes CAWSTGLNTEAFF. Looking up the rest from reference TRBV30 and TRBJ1-1 gives the full variable domain: SQTIHQWPATLVQPVGSPLSLECTVEGTSNPNLYWYRQAAGRGLQLLFYSVGIGQISSEVPQNLSASRPQDRQFILSSKKLLLSDSGFYLCAWSTGLNTEAFFGQGTRLTVV.

The V call is TRBV7-3, the J call TRBJ1-6; D is uncertain. This CDR3 is 15 amino acids long. CDR1 is SGHTA and CDR2 is FQGTGA in the germline V gene. V lost 6 bases to trimming and J lost 8 bases, with 17 bases between them. This CDR3 is CASSYTGSPDSPLHF. CDR3 in DNA: TGTGCCAGCAGTTACACCGGGTCCCCGGATTCACCCCTCCACTTT.

The chain links TRBV7-2 to TRBJ2-1, with 16 bases that match TRBD2. V shed 4 bases and J 0 bases; nucleotides not matched to a gene: 3. This CDR3 comprises 18 residues. CDR1 is SGHTA and CDR2 is FQGNSA in the germline V gene. CDR3 loop: CASSSGLAGGPSYNEQFF. CDR3 in DNA: TGTGCCAGCAGCTCGGGACTAGCGGGGGGGCCCTCCTACAATGAGCAGTTCTTC.

This clone has more than one count but fewer than ten. V usage is TRBV19 and J usage is TRBJ1-2; D is unclear. CDR3 length: 13 residues. V lost 1 base, J lost 3 bases, and 6 bases lay in between. Germline CDR1 is LNHDA and CDR2 is SQIVND (reference sequence). The CDR3 DNA is TGTGCCAGTAGTATAGCGGTGGACTATGGCTACACCTTC. Encoded protein: CASSIAVDYGYTF.

The V and J genes are TRBV2 and TRBJ1-1; no clear D gene. The germline V gene encodes CDR1 SNHLY and CDR2 FYNNEI. The CDR3 runs 13 residues. V lost 6 bases, J lost 0 bases, and 8 bases lay in between. DNA of the CDR3: TGTGCCAGCAGGTCGGGGATGAACACTGAAGCTTTCTTT. The encoded protein is CASRSGMNTEAFF.

The sample holds a few counts of this clone. The CDR3, as DNA: TGTGCCAGCAGCCATCGACCGGGACAGAAAAATGAAAAACTGTTTTTT. Translating it yields CASSHRPGQKNEKLFF. V usage is TRBV7-9 and J usage is TRBJ1-4; 7 nucleotides agree with TRBD1. V was clipped by 5 bases and J by 5 bases; unmatched bases: 11. The CDR3 has 16 residues. The germline gives CDR1 SEHNR, CDR2 FQNEAQ (reference sequence).

The V call is TRBV7-2, the J call TRBJ1-1; the D gene is possibly TRBD1 (5 bases). V gave up 0 bases and J gave up 2 bases, with 10 bases separating them. This CDR3 contains 15 residues. Germline CDR1 SGHTA, CDR2 FQGNSA. The DNA for the CDR3 is TGTGCCAGCAGCTTAGCCCCGGGGGGTAACACTGAAGCTTTCTTT. It specifies CASSLAPGGNTEAFF.

The chain uses TRBV30 and TRBJ2-1; weak D call: TRBD1 (7 bases). Germline V gives CDR1 GTSNPN, CDR2 SVGIG (reference sequence). The CDR3 length is 15 residues. Trimming cost V 2 bases and J 4 bases, with 15 bases left between them. This CDR3 reads CAWSPQGRYYNEQFF. Written as DNA, the CDR3 is TGTGCCTGGAGTCCACAGGGGAGGTATTACAATGAGCAGTTCTTC.

The chain is built from TRBV10-3 and TRBJ2-3, with 13 bases matching TRBD2. The CDR3 totals 13 residues. The V segment lost 11 bases and the J segment 2 bases; nucleotides outside the gene matches: 1. The germline V gene encodes CDR1 ENHRY and CDR2 SYGVKD. This chain's CDR3 is CAGTSGITDTQYF. DNA for the CDR3: TGTGCCGGGACTAGCGGGATCACAGATACGCAGTATTTT.

This chain joins TRBV28 and TRBJ2-3; no reliable D call. Germline CDR1 reads MDHEN; CDR2 reads SYDVKM. Trimming stripped 5 bases from V and 1 base from J, with 4 bases between. The CDR3 is 12 amino acids. This CDR3 reads CASSRGTDTQYF. CDR3 in DNA: TGTGCCAGCAGTCGAGGCACAGATACGCAGTATTTT.

The V gene is TRBV28, the J gene TRBJ1-2; TRBD1 aligns across 9 bases. This CDR3 is built from 14 residues. CDR1 is MDHEN and CDR2 is SYDVKM in the germline V gene. Trimming took 6 bases from V and 3 from J; bases not matched to a gene: 5. Here the CDR3 DNA reads TGTGCCAGCAGCCGACAGGGGGGTTACTATGGCTACACCTTC. Encoded protein: CASSRQGGYYGYTF.

The chain has TRBV28 and TRBJ2-4; no clear D gene. This CDR3 spans 14 amino acids. The V and J ends lost 3 bases and 5 bases respectively, with 11 bases between them. Germline lookup yields CDR1 MDHEN and CDR2 SYDVKM. The CDR3 loop is CASSFRAAENIQYF. The CDR3 nucleotides read TGTGCCAGCAGTTTTCGTGCGGCAGAAAACATTCAGTACTTC.

The chain employs TRBV30 and TRBJ1-6; 7 bases map to TRBD1. CDR3 length: 13 amino acids. CDR1 is GTSNPN and CDR2 is SVGIG in the germline V gene (reference sequence). V gave up 5 bases and J gave up 7 bases; unmatched junction bases: 5. The chain's CDR3 is CAWGQEGNSPLHF. In nucleotides, the CDR3 is TGTGCCTGGGGACAGGAGGGAAATTCACCCCTCCACTTT. Supplemented by reference TRBV30 and TRBJ1-6, the full variable domain reads SQTIHQWPATLVQPVGSPLSLECTVEGTSNPNLYWYRQAAGRGLQLLFYSVGIGQISSEVPQNLSASRPQDRQFILSSKKLLLSDSGFYLCAWGQEGNSPLHFGNGTRLTVT.

The rearrangement joins TRBV19 to TRBJ1-1, with 9 bases matching TRBD1. Germline loops: CDR1 LNHDA, CDR2 SQIVND (reference sequence). J lost 4 bases, V lost 5 bases, and 5 bases had no gene match. This CDR3 is built from 14 residues. The CDR3 nucleotides are TGTGCCAGTAGTTTAACAGGGGGCGTCACTGAAGCTTTCTTT. Its protein product is CASSLTGGVTEAFF.

This clone was observed once. CDR3 nucleotide sequence: TGTGCCAGCAGCCAGAGGGACACCTATGGCTACACCTTC. It specifies CASSQRDTYGYTF. This chain joins TRBV4-2 and TRBJ1-2; possibly TRBD1 for D (6 bases). V gave up 3 bases and J gave up 4 bases, with 9 bases separating them. The CDR3 is 13 residues long. Germline values: CDR1 LGHNA, CDR2 YNFKEQ.

This clone was counted between two and nine times. The chain has TRBV30 and TRBJ1-1, with D perhaps matching TRBD1 (6 bases). The CDR3 is made up of 12 amino acids. CDR1 and CDR2 from the germline V gene are GTSNPN and SVGIG (reference sequence). The V and J ends lost 8 bases and 5 bases respectively, with 15 bases between them. The CDR3 sequence is CAQEGGGTEAFF. DNA of the CDR3: TGTGCCCAGGAAGGGGGGGGGACTGAAGCTTTCTTT. Based on the CDR3 plus reference TRBV30 and TRBJ1-1, the full variable domain is SQTIHQWPATLVQPVGSPLSLECTVEGTSNPNLYWYRQAAGRGLQLLFYSVGIGQISSEVPQNLSASRPQDRQFILSSKKLLLSDSGFYLCAQEGGGTEAFFGQGTRLTVV.

The chain joins TRBV11-3 to TRBJ2-6; TRBD1 matches 12 bases. CDR1 is SGHNT and CDR2 is YENEEA in the germline V gene. V lost 2 bases, J lost 4 bases, and 9 bases stayed unmatched. The CDR3 covers 19 residues. CDR3 nucleotide sequence: TGTGCCAGCAGCTTAAGTTACCGGGACAGGGGGCGAGGGGCCAACGTCCTGACTTTC. Translation: CASSLSYRDRGRGANVLTF.

The CDR3 DNA reads as TGTGCCTGGAGTGTACACAGTTCCGGGGAGCTGTTTTTT. Translated: CAWSVHSSGELFF. The chain recombines TRBV30 with TRBJ2-2; D not resolved. The ends were cut back, 0 bases at V and 6 bases at J, with 8 bases in the middle. This CDR3 has 13 amino acids. CDR1 is GTSNPN and CDR2 is SVGIG in the germline V gene (reference sequence). Based on the CDR3 plus reference TRBV30 and TRBJ2-2, the full variable domain is SQTIHQWPATLVQPVGSPLSLECTVEGTSNPNLYWYRQAAGRGLQLLFYSVGIGQISSEVPQNLSASRPQDRQFILSSKKLLLSDSGFYLCAWSVHSSGELFFGEGSRLTVL.

There are a few counts of this clone. The V call is TRBV6-5, the J call TRBJ1-5, with D possibly TRBD1 on 5 matching bases. The V and J ends lost 6 bases and 2 bases respectively, with 14 bases between them. This CDR3 has 15 residues. Germline CDR1 is MNHEY and CDR2 is SVGAGI. This CDR3 reads CASRVGRGGNQPQHF. CDR3 bases: TGTGCCAGCAGGGTGGGACGGGGGGGCAATCAGCCCCAGCATTTT.

This clone has more than one count but fewer than ten. The chain joins TRBV6-5 to TRBJ2-2; 8 nucleotides align to TRBD2. Germline V gene lookup returns CDR1 MNHEY and CDR2 SVGAGI. Trimming at V came to 6 bases and at J to 3 bases, leaving 6 bases not matched to a gene. The CDR3 contains 15 residues. Here the CDR3 reads CASRGSGSYTGELFF. The CDR3 bases are TGTGCCAGCAGAGGGAGCGGGAGCTACACCGGGGAGCTGTTTTTT.

This clone was seen more than once but under ten times. The rearrangement joins TRBV28 to TRBJ2-7; the match to TRBD2 covers 11 bases. Per germline, CDR1 MDHEN and CDR2 SYDVKM. Unmatched junction bases numbered 5, after V lost 2 bases and J lost 2 bases. CDR3 length: 16 amino acids. The CDR3 reads CASSLQGTSGTYEQYF. CDR3 DNA: TGTGCCAGCAGTTTACAGGGGACTAGCGGAACCTACGAGCAGTACTTC.

V and J are TRBV28 and TRBJ2-7; perhaps TRBD1 as D (5 bases). The CDR3 totals 13 residues. The V and J ends lost 1 base and 6 bases respectively, with 10 bases between them. Germline loops: CDR1 MDHEN, CDR2 SYDVKM. The CDR3 sequence is CASSLLQGREQYF. The CDR3 DNA is TGTGCCAGCAGTTTATTGCAGGGCCGCGAGCAGTACTTC.